This T cell receptor beta chain was recorded in a study of spatial heterogeneity in lung cancer. Whole-study findings and limits: Counts of expanded alpha and beta TCRs within tumors tracked the tumor nonsynonymous mutation count.

The CDR3 totals 13 residues. The time point was: sample taken at primary tumor resection. The donors were 55 to 80 patients with non-small cell lung cancer that was early-stage and untreated. Material for sequencing was whole RNA from tumor, nontumor lung or frozen PBMC, left unsorted. A single count supports this clonotype. The antigen remains unidentified. It may be a read error: a sequence one base away is much more abundant. The presence of a unique molecular identifier marked each TCR cDNA molecule. TCRdb re-called the 5' RACE reads with MiXCR, one entry per CDR3 protein. Of fewer than 13,000 distinct CDR3 sequences listed, 12% are singletons.

The chain carries TRBV12-3 or TRBV12-4 and TRBJ2-5, with D perhaps TRBD1 or TRBD2 (5 bases each). The sample consisted of lung tumor tissue, taken at surgery. The TCR was taken from a male donor with early-stage non-small cell lung cancer. The CDR3 protein is CACSLSGTETQYF. The CDR3 bases are TGTGCCTGCAGTTTATCCGGGACGGAGACCCAGTACTTC.